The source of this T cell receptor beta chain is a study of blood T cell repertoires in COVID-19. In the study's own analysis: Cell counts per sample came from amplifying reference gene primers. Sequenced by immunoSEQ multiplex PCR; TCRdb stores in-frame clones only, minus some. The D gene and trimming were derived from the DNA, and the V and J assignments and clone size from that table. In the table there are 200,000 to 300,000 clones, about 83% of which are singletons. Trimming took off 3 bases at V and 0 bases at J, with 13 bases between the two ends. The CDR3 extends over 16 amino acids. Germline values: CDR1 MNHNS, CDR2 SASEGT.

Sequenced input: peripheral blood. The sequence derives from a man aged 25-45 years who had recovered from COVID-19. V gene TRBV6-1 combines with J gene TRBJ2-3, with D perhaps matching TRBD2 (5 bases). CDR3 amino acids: CASSDVPGSSTDTQYF. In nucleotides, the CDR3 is TGTGCCAGCAGTGACGTCCCGGGATCTAGCACAGATACGCAGTATTTT.